This note documents a single T cell receptor beta chain sequence. Its antigen remains unidentified. This record comes from a study of vaccination and CD4 T cells after COVID-19. Documented treatment: roughly 10-day PBMC culture with coronavirus spike peptide pools or control peptides (ViraFEST assay). Sequence data for DNA of cultured CD4+ T cells were generated by the Oncomine TCR Beta short-read assay. MiXCR, applied by TCRdb to the PCR reads, yields one record per CDR3 protein. The profile covers more than 20,000 distinct CDR3 sequences, with 50% appearing a single time and roughly 27% taken by the ten largest. The CDR3 is 15 amino acids. Germline V gene lookup returns CDR1 MNHNS and CDR2 SASEGT. The V end lost 6 bases, the J end lost 5 bases, and 19 bases lay between the germline ends.

This clonotype was sampled from a human donor who received a COVID-19 vaccine. This specimen was CD4+ T cells from blood, cultured in vitro, taken before SARS-CoV-2 vaccination. V usage is TRBV6-1 and J usage is TRBJ2-5; maybe TRBD1 (7 bases). In DNA, the CDR3 is TGTGCCAGCAGGCACAGACAGGGCGGAGGGGAGACCCAGTACTTC. It specifies CASRHRQGGGETQYF.